The present TCR beta chain was sequenced within a study of radiotherapy plus CTLA-4 blockade in lung cancer. The CDR3 is 18 residues long. CDR1 is SGHRS and CDR2 is YFSETQ in the germline V gene. V gave up 4 bases and J gave up 2 bases; unmatched junction bases: 16. Generated by immunoSEQ multiplex PCR, the TCRdb table keeps only in-frame clones and is missing some. The sample yields some 50,000 clones, 65% to 85% seen once. This material consisted of peripheral blood, taken from a patient treated with radiotherapy plus ipilimumab. V is TRBV5-1 and J is TRBJ1-1; 8 nucleotides agree with TRBD1. This TCR derives from a human donor with non-small cell lung cancer who had a partial response to radiotherapy plus ipilimumab. The CDR3 loop is CASSLGLRDRIFNTEAFF. Written as DNA, the CDR3 is TGCGCCAGCAGCCTTGGACTCCGGGACAGGATATTCAACACTGAAGCTTTCTTT.